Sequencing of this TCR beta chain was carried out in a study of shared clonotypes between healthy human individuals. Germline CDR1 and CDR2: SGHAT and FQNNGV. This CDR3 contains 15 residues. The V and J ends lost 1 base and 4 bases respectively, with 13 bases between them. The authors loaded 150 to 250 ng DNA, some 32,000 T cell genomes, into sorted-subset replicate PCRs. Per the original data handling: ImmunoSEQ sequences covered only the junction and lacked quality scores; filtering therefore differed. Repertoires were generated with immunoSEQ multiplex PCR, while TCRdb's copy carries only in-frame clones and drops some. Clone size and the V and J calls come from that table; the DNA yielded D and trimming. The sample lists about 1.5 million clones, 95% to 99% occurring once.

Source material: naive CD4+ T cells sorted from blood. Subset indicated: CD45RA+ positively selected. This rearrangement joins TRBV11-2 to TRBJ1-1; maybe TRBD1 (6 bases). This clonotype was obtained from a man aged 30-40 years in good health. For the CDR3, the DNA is TGTGCCAGCAGCTTAGTGCTGGGGGCGGGCACTGAAGCTTTCTTT. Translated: CASSLVLGAGTEAFF.